This T cell receptor beta chain was identified in a study of T cell changes during pregnancy in multiple sclerosis. J was trimmed by 8 bases and V by 6 bases; bases with no gene match: 6. Germline V lookup: CDR1 MNHEY, CDR2 SMNVEV (reference sequence). This CDR3 is 12 amino acids long. Sequencing used immunoSEQ multiplex PCR; TCRdb keeps in-frame clones, though not all of them. The sample contains 40,000 to 60,000 clones, 80% to 95% of which appear only once. Sample: peripheral blood, taken after pregnancy. The chain links TRBV27 to TRBJ1-2; 7 nucleotides align to TRBD1. This TCR was sampled from a female donor with multiple sclerosis, enrolled in a pregnancy study. The CDR3 bases are TGTGCCAGCAGCCAAGGGGGCGGCGGCTACACCTTC. This codes for CASSQGGGGYTF.